A selection of T cell receptor beta chains follows, all from one sample in a study of PD-1 blockade in classical Hodgkin lymphoma. Here immunoSEQ multiplex PCR was the method, and the copy in TCRdb shows in-frame clones only, minus some. The sample yields 13,000 or so clones, around 75% seen once. Here the sequenced sample was peripheral blood mononuclear cells (PBMCs), taken at baseline. These receptors were taken from a human donor with classical Hodgkin lymphoma. Both conserved end residues are part of each CDR3. A D gene is named only where the DNA matches it firmly. For some rows the clone size is stated as once, few or many, or as a class when expanded; others skip it.

TGTGCCAGCAGCCCCCAAAGCGGGATTTACAATGAGCAGTTCTTC | CASSPQSGIYNEQFF | TRBD2 | once | TRBJ2-1 | TRBV7-3
TGTGCCAGCAGGGTCACCAGGGGGGACTATGGCTACACCTTC | CASRVTRGDYGYTF | TRBD1 | once | TRBJ1-2 | TRBV6-5
TGTGCCAGCAGCTTAGCCCACTGGCGGGAGACATCCTACAATGAGCAGTTCTTC | CASSLAHWRETSYNEQFF | TRBD2 | NA | TRBJ2-1 | TRBV7-9
TGCGCCAGCAGCCGTGGGACTAGCGGGACCTATGAGCAGTTCTTC | CASSRGTSGTYEQFF | TRBD2 | NA | TRBJ2-1 | TRBV5-1
TGTGCCATATACAGGGGGAACTATGGCTACACCTTC | CAIYRGNYGYTF | TRBD1 | NA | TRBJ1-2 | TRBV6-1
TGTGCCATCAGTGATTCAGTTCTAGCGGGAGACTACAATGAGCAGTTCTTC | CAISDSVLAGDYNEQFF | TRBD2 | NA | TRBJ2-1 | TRBV10-3
TGTGCCAGCAGCCAACCAGAGGGACTAGCGGGAAATGAGCAGTTCTTC | CASSQPEGLAGNEQFF | TRBD2 | medium-sized | TRBJ2-1 | TRBV28
TGTGCCAGCAGCTTTACTGCGAATCAGCCCCAGCATTTT | CASSFTANQPQHF | NA | NA | TRBJ1-5 | TRBV5-5
TGTGCCAGCAGTGAAGTGGGGACAGGGCATTTT | CASSEVGTGHF | TRBD1 | NA | TRBJ2-3 | TRBV6-5
TGCGCCAGCAGCCCCCTAGACAGGAACACTGAAGCTTTCTTT | CASSPLDRNTEAFF | NA | NA | TRBJ1-1 | TRBV5-1
TGCGCCAGCAGCCTTGGACCCCTCTCCTACGAGCAGTACTTC | CASSLGPLSYEQYF | NA | NA | TRBJ2-7 | TRBV4-1
TGTGCCAGCAGCTCCGGAGGCTTTGGGGCCAACGTCCTGACTTTC | CASSSGGFGANVLTF | NA | NA | TRBJ2-6 | TRBV7-6
TGTGCCAGCAGGAGGGAGGGAAGCGTAGCTTTCTTT | CASRREGSVAFF | NA | NA | TRBJ1-1 | TRBV2
TGTGCCAGCAGCTTTGGGGGCAGGGGAGGCACAGATACGCAGTATTTT | CASSFGGRGGTDTQYF | NA | once | TRBJ2-3 | TRBV13
TGTGCCACCAGCAGAGATCTTTTGGCACCGGACCCCTATGGCTACACCTTC | CATSRDLLAPDPYGYTF | NA | NA | TRBJ1-2 | TRBV15
TGTGCCAGCAGTCTGACTCTGCCAGGCCTGAACACCGGGGAGCTGTTTTTT | CASSLTLPGLNTGELFF | NA | NA | TRBJ2-2 | TRBV28
TGTGCCAGCAGTTGGACCGGAATCTACGAGCAGTACTTC | CASSWTGIYEQYF | NA | once | TRBJ2-7 | TRBV25-1
TGTGCCAGCAGTTACCGTAAGGTCTTCGCGAACACTGAAGCTTTCTTT | CASSYRKVFANTEAFF | NA | once | TRBJ1-1 | TRBV6-5
TGTGCCAGCAGCCGGGGGCCTTTGAACACTGAAGCTTTCTTT | CASSRGPLNTEAFF | NA | NA | TRBJ1-1 | TRBV27
TGTGCCAGCAGTGACCAACCGGGTCAATACACCGGGGAGCTGTTTTTT | CASSDQPGQYTGELFF | NA | NA | TRBJ2-2 | TRBV6-1
TGTGCCAGCAGTCATCGAACGGGACAGGGTGCTGAAGCTTTCTTT | CASSHRTGQGAEAFF | TRBD1 | NA | TRBJ1-1 | TRBV6-1
TGTGCCTGGACGGGGACTAGCGTCCGGGGGACCCAGTACTTC | CAWTGTSVRGTQYF | TRBD2 | NA | TRBJ2-5 | TRBV30
TGTGCCAGTAGTATAAGGGCAGGGATAGGTAATTCACCCCTCCACTTT | CASSIRAGIGNSPLHF | NA | NA | TRBJ1-6 | TRBV19
TGTGCCAGCAGCGCAGGGACTAGCGGGACGTACGAGCAGTACTTC | CASSAGTSGTYEQYF | TRBD2 | medium-sized | TRBJ2-7 | TRBV7-6
TGTGCCAGCAGCCCCGACCTAGATGCTACGCAGTATTTT | CASSPDLDATQYF | NA | few | TRBJ2-3 | TRBV14
TGTGCCAGCAGTTTTATTCCAGGGGGGGCCGGGGAGCTGTTTTTT | CASSFIPGGAGELFF | NA | NA | TRBJ2-2 | TRBV27
TGTGCCAGCAAAAGGCGGGAGAGGCCCTACGAGCAGTACTTC | CASKRRERPYEQYF | NA | NA | TRBJ2-7 | TRBV21-1
TGCGCCAGCAGCTTACAGGGGGTGAACACTGAAGCTTTCTTT | CASSLQGVNTEAFF | TRBD1 | once | TRBJ1-1 | TRBV5-1
TGTGCCAGCAGCGAACTGGGACTAGTGAACAATGAGCAGTTCTTC | CASSELGLVNNEQFF | TRBD2 | NA | TRBJ2-1 | TRBV9
TGTGCCAGTAGTATAGGTCCGGGACAGGGGATCAGGCCCCAGCATTTT | CASSIGPGQGIRPQHF | TRBD1 | NA | TRBJ1-5 | TRBV19
TGCGCCAGCAGCCTTCGACCCACAGGGGCCGGGGAGCTGTTTTTT | CASSLRPTGAGELFF | TRBD1 | NA | TRBJ2-2 | TRBV4-1
TGTGCCAGCAGTATCCGGGGACAGGGGCCCTACAATGAGCAGTTCTTC | CASSIRGQGPYNEQFF | TRBD1 | NA | TRBJ2-1 | TRBV28
TGTGCCAGCCACCGGGAGCCCAATGAGCAGTTCTTC | CASHREPNEQFF | NA | NA | TRBJ2-1 | TRBV6-1
TGCGCCAGCAGCTTGGGGACTACGATCTCCTACAATGAGCAGTTCTTC | CASSLGTTISYNEQFF | NA | few | TRBJ2-1 | TRBV5-1
TGTGCCAGCAGCCAACGGGAGCTCGTTATGAAAACGAATGAGCAGTTCTTC | CASSQRELVMKTNEQFF | NA | NA | TRBJ2-1 | TRBV14
TGTGCCAGCAGCCCCGACAGGGCAGATATCATCACCGGGGAGCTGTTTTTT | CASSPDRADIITGELFF | TRBD1 | NA | TRBJ2-2 | TRBV7-2
TGCAGCGCCGGGGCCGGGGATACGCAGTATTTT | CSAGAGDTQYF | NA | NA | TRBJ2-3 | TRBV29-1
TGTGCCAGCAGTGAGATAGCCAAAGATGAGCAGTTCTTC | CASSEIAKDEQFF | NA | NA | TRBJ2-1 | TRBV2
TGTGCCTGGAGTCTAGGGGGGATTAACAATGAGCAGTTCTTC | CAWSLGGINNEQFF | NA | once | TRBJ2-1 | TRBV30
TGTGCCATCAGTGAGGCCCCGCGGTCCACAGATACGCAGTATTTT | CAISEAPRSTDTQYF | NA | NA | TRBJ2-3 | TRBV10-3
TGTGCCAGCAGCCGGGACACCAACACCGGGGAGCTGTTTTTT | CASSRDTNTGELFF | NA | NA | TRBJ2-2 | TRBV11-2
TGTGCCAGCAGTGCTAGCGGGAGCACAGATACGCAGTATTTT | CASSASGSTDTQYF | TRBD2 | NA | TRBJ2-3 | TRBV6-4
TGTGCCAGCAGTTGGACTAGCGGGATCCGCGATGAGCAGTTCTTC | CASSWTSGIRDEQFF | TRBD2 | NA | TRBJ2-1 | TRBV7-8
TGTGCCAGCAGCTTATCTCCAGGGGGGGCTTTAGCCAAAAACATTCAGTACTTC | CASSLSPGGALAKNIQYF | NA | once | TRBJ2-4 | TRBV7-9
TGTGCCAGCAGTGAAGTCCGCGGGGGCGAGCAGTACTTC | CASSEVRGGEQYF | TRBD2 | NA | TRBJ2-7 | TRBV6-1